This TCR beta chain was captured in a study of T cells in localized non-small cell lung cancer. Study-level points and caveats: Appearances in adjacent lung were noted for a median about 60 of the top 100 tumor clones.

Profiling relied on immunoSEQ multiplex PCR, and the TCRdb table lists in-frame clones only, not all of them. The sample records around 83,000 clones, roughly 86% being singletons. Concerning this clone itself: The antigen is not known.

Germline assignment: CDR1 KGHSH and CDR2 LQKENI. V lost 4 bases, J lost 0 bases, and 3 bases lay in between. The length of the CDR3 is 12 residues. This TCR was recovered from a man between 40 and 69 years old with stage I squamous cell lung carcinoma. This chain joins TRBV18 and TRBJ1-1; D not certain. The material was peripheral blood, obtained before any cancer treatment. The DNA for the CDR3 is TGTGCCAGCTCACAGTTGAACACTGAAGCTTTCTTT. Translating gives CASSQLNTEAFF.